The present TCR beta chain was sequenced within a study of cytomegalovirus exposure and HLA in healthy donors. Findings and caveats of the study: The authors listed over 150 TCR beta chains as cytomegalovirus-associated. The classifier reportedly diagnosed cytomegalovirus status with high sensitivity and specificity.

Points on this clone: Antigen: not known.

V lost 5 bases and J lost 3, with 13 bases in between. The CDR3 length is 14 residues. CDR1 SEHNR and CDR2 FQNEAQ come from the germline V gene (reference sequence). The donors were part of the validation cohort of 120 subjects. That cohort was separate from the first cohort, which comprised 500 to 700 subjects. Profiled with immunoSEQ multiplex PCR; TCRdb holds only in-frame clones, not every one. The sample consists of about 120,000 clones, approximately 91% of them appearing once. This TCR derives from a man aged 18-30 years in good health and CMV-seropositive. V is TRBV7-9 and J is TRBJ1-2; D is ambiguous. The sequenced sample consisted of PBMCs. The CDR3 DNA is TGTGCCAGCAGCGCACGAGCTAGCTACTATGGCTACACCTTC. Translated: CASSARASYYGYTF.